Shown below are 17 T cell receptor beta chains from a single sample sequenced in a study of cytomegalovirus exposure and HLA in healthy donors. The table came from immunoSEQ multiplex PCR; TCRdb's copy has only in-frame clones and leaves some out. This table has around 110,000 clones, about 87% appearing once. Input material: PBMCs. These receptors were collected from a woman in her late teens or twenties in good health and CMV-seropositive.

The table lists this clone with a count of one. V is TRBV5-6 and J is TRBJ2-3; TRBD1 might be the D (6 bases). The V end lost 0 bases, the J end lost 5 bases, and 19 bases lay between the germline ends. CDR1 and CDR2 from the germline V gene are SGHDT and YYEEEE. This CDR3 spans 17 amino acids. DNA for the CDR3: TGTGCCAGCAGCTTGGACCACCACAGGGTGGACAGAGATACGCAGTATTTT. Its protein is CASSLDHHRVDRDTQYF.

J is TRBJ2-7 and V is TRBV9, with D perhaps matching TRBD2 (5 bases). CDR1 is SGDLS and CDR2 is YYNGEE in the germline V gene. The CDR3 consists of 13 residues. V was trimmed by 0 bases and J by 6 bases, leaving 10 bases between them. DNA of the CDR3: TGTGCCAGCAGCGTAGCTCGGAGCGGCGAGCAGTACTTC. Its protein is CASSVARSGEQYF.

This clone appeared a few times. The chain couples TRBV18 to TRBJ1-5; maybe TRBD1 (6 bases). Trimming took 3 bases from V and 5 from J, leaving 11 bases between them. The CDR3 loop spans 14 amino acids. Germline V lookup: CDR1 KGHSH, CDR2 LQKENI. The CDR3 loop reads CASSPGAWDQPQHF. The CDR3 DNA reads TGTGCCAGCTCACCGGGGGCATGGGATCAGCCCCAGCATTTT.

This clone was found a few times. The gene calls are TRBV19 and TRBJ1-2; D ambiguous. V lost 6 bases to trimming and J lost 7 bases, with 15 bases between them. CDR3 size: 13 residues. Looked up from germline, CDR1 is LNHDA and CDR2 is SQIVND (reference sequence). The CDR3 here is CASSLGRRGGYTF. As DNA, the CDR3 is TGTGCCAGTAGCTTAGGTCGGAGAGGTGGCTACACCTTC.

The chain joins TRBV4-3 to TRBJ1-2, with a weak D call TRBD1 (6 bases). V gave up 0 bases and J gave up 0 bases, with 11 bases separating them. The CDR3 consists of 16 residues. Germline-derived CDR1 and CDR2 are LGHNA and YSLEER. The CDR3 DNA reads TGCGCCAGCAGCCAAGATCCGGGGACATCTAACTATGGCTACACCTTC. As protein: CASSQDPGTSNYGYTF.

The chain uses TRBV2 and TRBJ1-2; D gene unclear. Germline values: CDR1 SNHLY, CDR2 FYNNEI. V dropped 7 bases and J dropped 1 base, with 19 bases sitting between them. The CDR3 runs 16 residues. The CDR3 spells CASTQDGVSYNYGYTF. The CDR3 nucleotides read TGTGCCAGCACCCAGGACGGGGTATCGTATAACTATGGCTACACCTTC.

The V gene is TRBV28, the J gene TRBJ1-2; D is undetermined. Deletions cut 8 bases from V and 2 bases from J, with 18 bases between. CDR3 size: 15 residues. Per germline, CDR1 MDHEN and CDR2 SYDVKM. CDR3 in DNA: TGTGCCAGCCAGGAAGATCATAAAGAGAACTATGGCTACACCTTC. Its translation: CASQEDHKENYGYTF.

J is TRBJ1-5 and V is TRBV28; possibly TRBD1 for D (6 bases). V lost 6 bases to trimming and J lost 2 bases, with 14 bases between them. Germline V gene lookup returns CDR1 MDHEN and CDR2 SYDVKM. The length of the CDR3 is 15 residues. CDR3 loop: CASRFEQGGNQPQHF. CDR3 bases: TGTGCCAGCAGATTCGAACAGGGAGGCAATCAGCCCCAGCATTTT.

The rearrangement uses TRBV6-6 and TRBJ2-7, with a tentative D call TRBD1 (5 bases). Trimming shortened V by 6 bases and J by 5 bases, and 17 bases separated the two germline ends. The CDR3 is made up of 14 amino acids. Germline loops: CDR1 MNHNY, CDR2 SVGAGI (reference sequence). The CDR3 is CASSSTPGFDEQYF. For the CDR3, the DNA is TGTGCCAGCAGCTCAACCCCAGGGTTTGACGAGCAGTACTTC.

The V and J genes are TRBV6-6 and TRBJ2-1; TRBD1 matches at 9 bases. CDR3 length equals 15 residues. Looked up from germline, CDR1 is MNHNY and CDR2 is SVGAGI (reference sequence). The V gene end was trimmed by 4 bases and the J gene end by 7 bases; junction bases not matched to a gene: 8. The CDR3 sequence is CASSFTGGTRNEQFF. CDR3 DNA: TGTGCCAGCAGTTTCACAGGGGGCACTAGGAATGAGCAGTTCTTC.

The V call is TRBV4-1, the J call TRBJ1-1, with a weak D call TRBD1 (6 bases). This CDR3 region has 16 residues. The germline V and J ends were trimmed by 0 bases and 3 bases, with 14 bases remaining between them. The germline V gene encodes CDR1 MGHRA and CDR2 YSYEKL. The CDR3 DNA reads TGCGCCAGCAGCCAAGATGGGACCAGGGGCGACACTGAAGCTTTCTTT. This sequence encodes CASSQDGTRGDTEAFF.

The V gene is TRBV28, the J gene TRBJ2-4, with TRBD2 matching over 9 bases. The germline V gene encodes CDR1 MDHEN and CDR2 SYDVKM. The CDR3 loop spans 19 amino acids. With 3 bases clipped from V and 8 bases from J, the junction kept 20 bases outside the gene matches. The CDR3 loop reads CASSLPQPGTSFVGDIQYF. In nucleotides, the CDR3 is TGTGCCAGCAGTTTGCCCCAGCCCGGGACTAGCTTTGTCGGGGACATTCAGTACTTC.

The chain combines TRBV6-1 with TRBJ1-2; the match to TRBD1 covers 8 bases. J gave up 1 base and V 6 bases, and 7 bases lay outside the gene matches. CDR3 length equals 15 residues. CDR1 and CDR2 from the germline V gene are MNHNS and SASEGT. CDR3 region: CASSDNGQGNYGYTF. CDR3 sequence (DNA): TGTGCCAGCAGCGATAACGGACAGGGTAACTATGGCTACACCTTC.

The CDR3 DNA follows: TGCGCCAGCAGCTGGGCGACAGGAGCTAATGAAAAACTGTTTTTT. Translation: CASSWATGANEKLFF. The V call is TRBV5-1, the J call TRBJ1-4; perhaps TRBD1 as D (6 bases). Trimming left V 3 bases short and J 3 bases short, with 12 bases between. This CDR3 has 15 residues. Germline assignment: CDR1 SGHRS and CDR2 YFSETQ.

This clone was detected once. This chain links TRBV11-3 with TRBJ2-1; 10 nucleotides line up with TRBD2. CDR3 length: 17 residues. The junction had 8 bases not matched to a gene; V was cut back by 6 bases and J by 0 bases. The germline gives CDR1 SGHNT, CDR2 YENEEA. CDR3 sequence: CASSPAGGHSSYNEQFF. CDR3 DNA sequence: TGTGCCAGCAGTCCAGCGGGGGGGCACAGCTCCTACAATGAGCAGTTCTTC.

Written as DNA, the CDR3 is TGTGCCAGCAGAAGACAGACGCCATCCTACGAGCAGTACGTC. This sequence encodes CASRRQTPSYEQYV. This sequence joins TRBV5-6 and TRBJ2-7, with D possibly being TRBD1 (5 bases). The germline gives CDR1 SGHDT, CDR2 YYEEEE. CDR3 size: 14 residues. The V gene lost 5 bases and the J gene lost 1 base, with 13 bases spanning the gap.

V usage is TRBV19 and J usage is TRBJ1-6; TRBD1 matches at 7 bases. V gave up 10 bases and J gave up 10 bases; unmatched junction bases: 10. The CDR3 loop spans 13 amino acids. CDR1 and CDR2 (germline): LNHDA, SQIVND (reference sequence). The CDR3 nucleotides are TGTGCCACCCGACAGGGTGGCGGATCACCCCTCCACTTT. Encoded protein: CATRQGGGSPLHF.